What follows describes a single T cell receptor beta chain. Its matching antigen is unknown. This sample was included in a study of graft-versus-host responses after intestinal transplantation. Study as a whole: All recipients got anti-thymocyte globulin induction, then tacrolimus and steroids for around three years.

TCRdb's copy holds only in-frame clones and misses some; the assay was immunoSEQ multiplex PCR. Here the sample spans roughly 9,900 clones, roughly 93% being singletons. This CDR3 is 15 amino acids long. The J segment lost 3 bases and the V segment lost 4 bases, leaving 6 bases of the junction unmatched. Germline V gene sequence: CDR1 SGHRS, CDR2 YFSETQ. Study outcomes and limitations: GvH clones occurred in recipient marrow; some first appeared in ileum or blood.

The material sequenced was PBMCs, taken 8 days after intestinal transplant. This TCR was recovered from a human patient who received an intestinal transplant, so some T cells may come from the graft donor. The chain joins TRBV5-1 to TRBJ2-7, with TRBD1 identical over 11 bases. DNA of the CDR3: TGCGCCAGCAGCACCGGGACAGGGGGAAACTACGAGCAGTACTTC. Translating it yields CASSTGTGGNYEQYF.